This T cell receptor (beta chain) was captured in a study of T cells expressing NK-cell markers. As to this clonotype: The antigen remains undetermined.

CDR1 and CDR2 from the germline V gene are MRHNA and SNTAGT. The CDR3 is made up of 14 amino acids. For each CDR3 protein, TCRdb gives one entry from its re-call of the 5' RACE reads, without DNA. The data include about 390,000 distinct CDR3 sequences; the top ten clones carry about 10%. Study conclusions and caveats: Once again these clonotypes came out on top in the CD3+CD56-NKG2C+ fraction of a few donors.

The receptor was derived from a woman aged 50 to 60 in good health. The sample consisted of blood T cells: a sorted CD56 or NKG2C T cell subset, CD4+ or CD8+ T cells, or bulk PBMC T cells (not recorded which). The V call is TRBV6-4, the J call TRBJ2-2. The CDR3 here is CASSDSGDTGELFF.